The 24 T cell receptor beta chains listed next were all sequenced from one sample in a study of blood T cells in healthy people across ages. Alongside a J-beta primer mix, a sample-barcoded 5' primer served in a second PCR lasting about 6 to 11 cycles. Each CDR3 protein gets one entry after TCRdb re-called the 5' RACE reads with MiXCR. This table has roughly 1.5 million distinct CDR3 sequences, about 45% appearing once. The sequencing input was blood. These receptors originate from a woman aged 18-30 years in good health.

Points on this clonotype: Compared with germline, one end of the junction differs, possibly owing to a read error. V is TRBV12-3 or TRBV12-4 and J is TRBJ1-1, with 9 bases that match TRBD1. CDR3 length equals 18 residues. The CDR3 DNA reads TGTGTCAGCAGTTTACAGGGGGCAGGATCTTACGAGAACACTGAAGCTTTCTTT. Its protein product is CVSSLQGAGSYENTEAFF.

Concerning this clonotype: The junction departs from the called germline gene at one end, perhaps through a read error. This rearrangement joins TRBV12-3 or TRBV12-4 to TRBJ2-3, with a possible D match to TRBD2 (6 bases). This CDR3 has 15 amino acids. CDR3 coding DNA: TGTGCCTGCAGGTTAACTAGCAGCCGTCTCGATACGCAGTATTTT. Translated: CACRLTSSRLDTQYF.

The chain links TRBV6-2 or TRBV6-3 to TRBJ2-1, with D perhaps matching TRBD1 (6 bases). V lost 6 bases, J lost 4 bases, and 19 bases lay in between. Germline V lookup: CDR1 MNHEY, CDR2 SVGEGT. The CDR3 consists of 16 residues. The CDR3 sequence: CASSPQGRKGYNEQFF. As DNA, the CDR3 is TGTGCCAGCAGCCCACAGGGAAGGAAGGGATACAATGAGCAGTTCTTC.

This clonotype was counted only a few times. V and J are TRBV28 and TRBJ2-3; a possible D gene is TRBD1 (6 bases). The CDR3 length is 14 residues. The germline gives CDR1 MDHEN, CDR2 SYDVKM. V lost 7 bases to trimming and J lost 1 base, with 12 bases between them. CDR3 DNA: TGTGCCAGCAAATACAGGGAGCGCACAGATACGCAGTATTTT. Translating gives CASKYRERTDTQYF.

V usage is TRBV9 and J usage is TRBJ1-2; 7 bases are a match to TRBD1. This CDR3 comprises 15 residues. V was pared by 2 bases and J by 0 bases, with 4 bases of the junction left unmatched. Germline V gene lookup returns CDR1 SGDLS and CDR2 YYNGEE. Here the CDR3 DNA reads TGTGCCAGCAGCGTCTCAGGGGGAGCTAACTATGGCTACACCTTC. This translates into CASSVSGGANYGYTF.

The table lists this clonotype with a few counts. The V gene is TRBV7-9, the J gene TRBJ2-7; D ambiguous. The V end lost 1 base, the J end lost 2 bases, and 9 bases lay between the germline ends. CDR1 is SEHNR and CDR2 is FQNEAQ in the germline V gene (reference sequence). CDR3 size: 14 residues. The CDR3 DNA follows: TGTGCCAGCAGCTTAGTTCAAAGCGCCTACGAGCAGTACTTC. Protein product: CASSLVQSAYEQYF. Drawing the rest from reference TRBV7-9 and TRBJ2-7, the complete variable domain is DTGVSQNPRHKITKRGQNVTFRCDPISEHNRLYWYRQTLGQGPEFLTYFQNEAQLEKSRLLSDRFSAERPKGSFSTLEIQRTEQGDSAMYLCASSLVQSAYEQYFGPGTRLTVT.

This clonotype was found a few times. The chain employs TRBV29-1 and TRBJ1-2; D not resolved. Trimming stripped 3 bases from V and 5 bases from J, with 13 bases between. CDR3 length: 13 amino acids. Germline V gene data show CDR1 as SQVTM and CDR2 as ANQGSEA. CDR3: CSVDGRELYGYTF. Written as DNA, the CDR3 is TGCAGCGTTGACGGGAGAGAACTTTATGGCTACACCTTC.

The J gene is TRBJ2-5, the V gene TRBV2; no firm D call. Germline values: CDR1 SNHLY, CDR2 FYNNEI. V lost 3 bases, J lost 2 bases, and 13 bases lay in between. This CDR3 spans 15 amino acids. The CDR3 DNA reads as TGTGCCAGCAGTGATCTGGAGATGAGGCAAGAGACCCAGTACTTC. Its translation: CASSDLEMRQETQYF.

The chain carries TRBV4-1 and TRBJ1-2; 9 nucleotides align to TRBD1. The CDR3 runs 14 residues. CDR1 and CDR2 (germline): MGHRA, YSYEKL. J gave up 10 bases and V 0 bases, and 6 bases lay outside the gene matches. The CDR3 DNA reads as TGCGCCAGCAGCCAAGATGGGACAGGGTTTGACTACACCTTC. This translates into CASSQDGTGFDYTF.

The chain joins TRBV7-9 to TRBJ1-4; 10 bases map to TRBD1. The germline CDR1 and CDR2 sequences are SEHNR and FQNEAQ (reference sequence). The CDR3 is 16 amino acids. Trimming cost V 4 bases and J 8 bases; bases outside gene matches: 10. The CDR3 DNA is TGTGCCAGCAGCTACCAGGGACAGGGGACTTTGGAAAAACTGTTTTTT. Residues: CASSYQGQGTLEKLFF.

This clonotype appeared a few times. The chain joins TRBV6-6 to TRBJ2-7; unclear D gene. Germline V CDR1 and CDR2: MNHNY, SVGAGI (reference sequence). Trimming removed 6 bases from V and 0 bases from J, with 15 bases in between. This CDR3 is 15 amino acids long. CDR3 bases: TGTGCCAGCAGCTCCAGGACCGTTACCTCCTACGAGCAGTACTTC. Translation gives CASSSRTVTSYEQYF.

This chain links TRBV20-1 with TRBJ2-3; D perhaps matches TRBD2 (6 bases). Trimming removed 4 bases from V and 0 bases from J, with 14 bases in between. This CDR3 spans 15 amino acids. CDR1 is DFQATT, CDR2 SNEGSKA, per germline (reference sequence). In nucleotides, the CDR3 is TGCAGTGCTAATCCGGTAGCGGTTAGCACAGATACGCAGTATTTT. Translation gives CSANPVAVSTDTQYF.

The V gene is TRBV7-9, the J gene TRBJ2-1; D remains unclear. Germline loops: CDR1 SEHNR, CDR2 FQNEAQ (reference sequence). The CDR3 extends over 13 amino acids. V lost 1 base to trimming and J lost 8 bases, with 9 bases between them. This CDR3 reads CASSLVQIDEQFF. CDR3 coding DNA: TGTGCCAGCAGCTTAGTACAGATAGATGAGCAGTTCTTC. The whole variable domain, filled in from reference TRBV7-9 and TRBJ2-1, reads DTGVSQNPRHKITKRGQNVTFRCDPISEHNRLYWYRQTLGQGPEFLTYFQNEAQLEKSRLLSDRFSAERPKGSFSTLEIQRTEQGDSAMYLCASSLVQIDEQFFGPGTRLTVL.

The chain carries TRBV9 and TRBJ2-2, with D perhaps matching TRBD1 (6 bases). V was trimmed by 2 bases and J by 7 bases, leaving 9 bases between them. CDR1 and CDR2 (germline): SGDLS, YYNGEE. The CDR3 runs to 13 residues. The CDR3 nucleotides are TGTGCCAGCAGCGTCACAGGGATCGGGGAGCTGTTTTTT. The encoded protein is CASSVTGIGELFF.

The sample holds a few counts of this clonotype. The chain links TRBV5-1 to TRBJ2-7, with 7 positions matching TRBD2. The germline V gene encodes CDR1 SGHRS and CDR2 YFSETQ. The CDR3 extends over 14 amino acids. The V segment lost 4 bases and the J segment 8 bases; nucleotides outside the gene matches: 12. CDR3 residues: CASSTLAEPSQQYF. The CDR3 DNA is TGCGCCAGCAGCACCCTAGCGGAGCCATCTCAGCAGTACTTC. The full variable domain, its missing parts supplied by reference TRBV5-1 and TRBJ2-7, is KAGVTQTPRYLIKTRGQQVTLSCSPISGHRSVSWYQQTPGQGLQFLFEYFSETQRNKGNFPGRFSGRQFSNSRSEMNVSTLELGDSALYLCASSTLAEPSQQYFGPGTRLTVT.

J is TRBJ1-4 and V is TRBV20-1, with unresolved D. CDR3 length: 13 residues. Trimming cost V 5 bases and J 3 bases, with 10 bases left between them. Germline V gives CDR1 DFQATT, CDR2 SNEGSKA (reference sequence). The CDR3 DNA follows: TGCAGTGCTCGGGCAGGCGCTAATGAAAAACTGTTTTTT. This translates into CSARAGANEKLFF.

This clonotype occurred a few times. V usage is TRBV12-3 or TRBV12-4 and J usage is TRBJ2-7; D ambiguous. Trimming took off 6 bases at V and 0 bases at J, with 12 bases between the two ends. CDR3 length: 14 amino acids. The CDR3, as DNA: TGTGCCAGCAGCCATGACTTAAGCTCCTACGAGCAGTACTTC. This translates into CASSHDLSSYEQYF.

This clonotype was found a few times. The CDR3 region has the DNA TGCAGTGCTAGAGATGGAAGCGGGGTTAGCACAGATACGCAGTATTTT. It specifies CSARDGSGVSTDTQYF. The chain links TRBV20-1 to TRBJ2-3; 7 bases agree with TRBD2. The germline CDR1 and CDR2 sequences are DFQATT and SNEGSKA (reference sequence). This CDR3 is built from 16 residues. Trimming at V came to 0 bases and at J to 0 bases, leaving 6 bases not matched to a gene.

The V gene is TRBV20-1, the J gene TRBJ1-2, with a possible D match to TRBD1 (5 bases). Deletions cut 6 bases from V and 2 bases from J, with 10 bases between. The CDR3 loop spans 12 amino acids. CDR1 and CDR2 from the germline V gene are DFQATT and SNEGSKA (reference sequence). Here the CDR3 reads CSASEGNYGYTF. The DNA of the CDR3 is TGCAGTGCATCGGAGGGGAACTATGGCTACACCTTC.

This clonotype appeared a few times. CDR3: CATSRPLGTDTQYF. DNA for the CDR3: TGTGCCACCAGCAGACCCTTGGGCACAGATACGCAGTATTTT. The chain joins TRBV15 to TRBJ2-3, with D hard to call. The CDR3 sequence is 14 residues long. Germline CDR1 reads LNHNV; CDR2 reads YYDKDF (reference sequence). With 2 bases removed from V and 1 base from J, the gap between germline ends came to 7 bases.

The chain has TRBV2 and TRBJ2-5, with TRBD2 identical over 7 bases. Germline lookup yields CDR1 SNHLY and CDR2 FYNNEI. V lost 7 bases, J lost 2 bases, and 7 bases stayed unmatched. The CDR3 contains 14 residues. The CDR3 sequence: CASKGSGLQETQYF. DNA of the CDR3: TGTGCCAGCAAAGGATCGGGACTACAAGAGACCCAGTACTTC.

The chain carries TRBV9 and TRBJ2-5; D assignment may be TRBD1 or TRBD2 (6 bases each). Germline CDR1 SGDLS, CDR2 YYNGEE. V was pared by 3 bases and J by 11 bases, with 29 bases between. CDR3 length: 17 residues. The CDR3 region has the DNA TGTGCCAGCAGCGAAACCAGGGGTACTAGCTCCTACAATGAGCAGTACTTC. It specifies CASSETRGTSSYNEQYF.

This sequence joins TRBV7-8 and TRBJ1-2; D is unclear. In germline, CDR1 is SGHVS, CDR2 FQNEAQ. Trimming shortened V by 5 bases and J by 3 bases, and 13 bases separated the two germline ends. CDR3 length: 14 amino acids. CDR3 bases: TGTGCCAGCAGCGAGGGCGGGTTTCACTATGGCTACACCTTC. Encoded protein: CASSEGGFHYGYTF.

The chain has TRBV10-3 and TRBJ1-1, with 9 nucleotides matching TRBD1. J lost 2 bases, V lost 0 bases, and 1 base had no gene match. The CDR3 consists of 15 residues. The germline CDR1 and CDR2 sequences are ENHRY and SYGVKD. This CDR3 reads CAISESTGGNTEAFF. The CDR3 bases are TGTGCCATCAGTGAGTCGACAGGGGGAAACACTGAAGCTTTCTTT.